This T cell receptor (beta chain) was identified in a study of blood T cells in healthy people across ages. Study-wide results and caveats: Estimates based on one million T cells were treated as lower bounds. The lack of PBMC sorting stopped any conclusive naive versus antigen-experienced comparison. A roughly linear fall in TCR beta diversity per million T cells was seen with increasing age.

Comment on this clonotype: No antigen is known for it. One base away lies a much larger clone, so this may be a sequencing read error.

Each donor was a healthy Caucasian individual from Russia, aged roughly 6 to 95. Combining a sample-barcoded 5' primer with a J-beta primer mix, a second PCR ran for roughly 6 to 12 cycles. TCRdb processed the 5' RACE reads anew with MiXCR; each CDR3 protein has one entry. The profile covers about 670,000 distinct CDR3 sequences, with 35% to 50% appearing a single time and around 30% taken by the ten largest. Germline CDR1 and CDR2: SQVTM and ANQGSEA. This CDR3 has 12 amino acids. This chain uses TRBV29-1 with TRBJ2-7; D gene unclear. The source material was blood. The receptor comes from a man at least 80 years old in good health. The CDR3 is CSVGRASHEQYF. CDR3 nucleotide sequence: TGCAGCGTTGGTAGGGCCTCCCACGAGCAGTACTTC.